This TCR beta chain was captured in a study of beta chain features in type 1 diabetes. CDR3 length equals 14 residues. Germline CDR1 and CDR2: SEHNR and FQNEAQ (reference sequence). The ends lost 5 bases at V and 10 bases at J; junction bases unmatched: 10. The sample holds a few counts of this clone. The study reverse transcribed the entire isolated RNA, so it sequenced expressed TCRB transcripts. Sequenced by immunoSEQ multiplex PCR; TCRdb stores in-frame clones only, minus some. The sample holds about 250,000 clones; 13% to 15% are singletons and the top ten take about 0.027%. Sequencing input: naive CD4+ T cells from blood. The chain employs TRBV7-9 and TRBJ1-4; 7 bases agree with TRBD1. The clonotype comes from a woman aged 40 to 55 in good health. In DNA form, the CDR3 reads TGTGCCAGCAGCACACGACAGGGTTTCGGAAAACTGTTTTTT. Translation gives CASSTRQGFGKLFF.